Below, 25 T cell receptor beta chains from the same sample are listed, as sequenced in a study of Ad26.COV2.S vaccination and SARS-CoV-2 variants. Treatment defined: 15 to 20 received Ad26.COV2.S at low or high dose, single or two shots; about 5 received placebo; per-sample allocation not given. Collection of the samples took place on day 63 after the first injection of vaccine or placebo. The assay was immunoSEQ multiplex PCR, and TCRdb's table has in-frame clones only and misses some. The table shows roughly 700,000 clones, with around 90% occurring only once. This specimen was peripheral blood, taken in a trial of Ad26.COV2.S vaccine versus placebo. The receptor set was obtained from a person aged 18-60 years who received the Ad26.COV2.S COVID-19 vaccine or a placebo.

This chain uses TRBV11-2 with TRBJ2-1, with D perhaps matching TRBD1 (5 bases). V shed 5 bases and J shed 0 bases, with 11 bases lying between them. This CDR3 contains 15 residues. Germline V CDR1 and CDR2: SGHAT, FQNNGV. CDR3 region: CASSTDSPSYNEQFF. As DNA, the CDR3 is TGTGCCAGCAGCACTGACAGTCCCTCCTACAATGAGCAGTTCTTC. Combining the CDR3 with reference TRBV11-2 and TRBJ2-1 gives the whole variable domain EAGVAQSPRYKIIEKRQSVAFWCNPISGHATLYWYQQILGQGPKLLIQFQNNGVVDDSQLPKDRFSAERLKGVDSTLKIQPAKLEDSAVYLCASSTDSPSYNEQFFGPGTRLTVL.

The chain carries TRBV9 and TRBJ2-3; D is undetermined. V shed 3 bases and J shed 3 bases, with 8 bases lying between them. Germline V lookup: CDR1 SGDLS, CDR2 YYNGEE. The CDR3 is 13 amino acids. The CDR3 is CASSALGTDTQYF. The CDR3, as DNA: TGTGCCAGCAGCGCCCTAGGTACAGATACGCAGTATTTT.

In nucleotides, the CDR3 is TGTGCCAGCAGCCAACAGGGGTCTGGCTCCTACGAGCAGTACTTC. It specifies CASSQQGSGSYEQYF. V usage is TRBV11-1 and J usage is TRBJ2-7, with 7 positions matching TRBD1. There are 15 residues in the CDR3. The germline CDR1 and CDR2 sequences are SGHAT and FQDESV (reference sequence). Losses at the gene ends were 5 bases for V and 0 bases for J; bases not matched to a gene: 7.

The chain recombines TRBV4-1 with TRBJ1-2; 10 bases are shared with TRBD1. Unmatched junction bases numbered 9, after V lost 3 bases and J lost 5 bases. CDR3 length: 16 amino acids. Germline assignment: CDR1 MGHRA and CDR2 YSYEKL. CDR3 residues: CASSQPGQGIWYGYTF. The CDR3 DNA follows: TGCGCCAGCAGCCAGCCGGGACAGGGGATTTGGTATGGCTACACCTTC.

This chain links TRBV6-5 with TRBJ2-3; the D call may be TRBD1 or TRBD2 (6 bases each). This CDR3 spans 15 amino acids. V lost 7 bases to trimming and J lost 0 bases, with 14 bases between them. Germline V gene lookup returns CDR1 MNHEY and CDR2 SVGAGI. CDR3 residues: CASNGGLISTDTQYF. CDR3 sequence (DNA): TGTGCCAGCAACGGGGGCCTCATTAGCACAGATACGCAGTATTTT.

The chain has TRBV27 and TRBJ1-1; TRBD1 aligns across 9 bases. The germline V gene has CDR1 MNHEY and CDR2 SMNVEV (reference sequence). The junction had 9 bases not matched to a gene; V was cut back by 5 bases and J by 5 bases. The CDR3 extends over 15 amino acids. Here the CDR3 DNA reads TGTGCCAGCAGTGCGGACAGGGGACGGTATACTGAAGCTTTCTTT. Its protein product is CASSADRGRYTEAFF.

This clone appeared once. The chain combines TRBV19 with TRBJ1-1; perhaps TRBD1 as D (6 bases). Between the trimmed V and J ends, which lost 7 bases and 1 base, there was a span of 13 bases. CDR1 and CDR2 from the germline V gene are LNHDA and SQIVND (reference sequence). The CDR3 is 14 amino acids. The CDR3 spells CASTLRTENTEAFF. For the CDR3, the DNA is TGTGCCAGTACCCTAAGGACAGAGAACACTGAAGCTTTCTTT.

As for this clone: Different DNA sequences within this sample yield the same CDR3. J is TRBJ1-2 and V is TRBV27, with D maybe TRBD1 (5 bases). The CDR3 runs 14 residues. Germline loops: CDR1 MNHEY, CDR2 SMNVEV (reference sequence). Between the trimmed V and J ends, which lost 0 bases and 2 bases, there was a span of 7 bases. CDR3: CASSLSGQNYGYTF. CDR3 nucleotide sequence: TGTGCCAGCAGTTTATCGGGGCAGAACTATGGCTACACCTTC.

This chain connects TRBV27 to TRBJ2-7; no reliable D call. Germline CDR1 MNHEY, CDR2 SMNVEV (reference sequence). The germline V and J ends were trimmed by 3 bases and 5 bases, with 8 bases remaining between them. The CDR3 runs 12 residues. The CDR3 DNA reads as TGTGCCAGCAGTTTCTATGGCCACGAGCAGTACTTC. This gives the protein CASSFYGHEQYF.

The genes are TRBV19 and TRBJ2-5, with D perhaps TRBD2 (6 bases). V lost 8 bases, J lost 5 bases, and 18 bases lay in between. CDR3 length: 14 amino acids. Germline values: CDR1 LNHDA, CDR2 SQIVND (reference sequence). The CDR3 coding sequence is TGTGCCAGTGGAGGGGACGCAGCGGCGGAGACCCAGTACTTC. As protein: CASGGDAAAETQYF. The complete variable domain, with remaining parts taken from reference TRBV19 and TRBJ2-5, reads DGGITQSPKYLFRKEGQNVTLSCEQNLNHDAMYWYRQDPGQGLRLIYYSQIVNDFQKGDIAEGYSVSREKKESFPLTVTSAQKNPTAFYLCASGGDAAAETQYFGPGTRLLVL.

A remark on this clone: Within the sample, other DNA sequences also encode this same CDR3. The chain employs TRBV27 and TRBJ1-1, with TRBD1 matching over 8 bases. V was clipped by 2 bases and J by 2 bases; unmatched bases: 4. CDR3 length: 15 amino acids. In germline, CDR1 is MNHEY, CDR2 SMNVEV (reference sequence). The CDR3, as DNA: TGTGCCAGCAGTTTAGACAGGGGCGGAAACACTGAAGCTTTCTTT. Translated: CASSLDRGGNTEAFF.

This clone appeared once. The gene calls are TRBV20-1 and TRBJ1-1; D call uncertain. Germline V gene data show CDR1 as DFQATT and CDR2 as SNEGSKA (reference sequence). CDR3 length: 11 residues. V was shortened by 2 bases and J by 4 bases, with 5 bases between the two germline ends. The CDR3 region is CSARSVTEAFF. The CDR3, as DNA: TGCAGTGCTAGATCAGTCACTGAAGCTTTCTTT.

The chain couples TRBV5-4 to TRBJ2-5, with 8 positions matching TRBD2. The V gene's germline CDR1 is SGHNT and CDR2 YYREEE (reference sequence). This CDR3 is built from 14 residues. V dropped 4 bases and J dropped 4; count of bases not matched to a gene: 6. In nucleotides, the CDR3 is TGTGCCAGCAGCAGCGGGACTAGACCAGAGACCCAGTACTTC. This encodes CASSSGTRPETQYF.

V is TRBV2 and J is TRBJ2-3; D may be TRBD1 (6 bases). CDR1 and CDR2 (germline): SNHLY, FYNNEI. This CDR3 is 15 amino acids long. Trimming stripped 7 bases from V and 2 bases from J, with 16 bases between. CDR3 in amino acids: CASILDRDTTDTQYF. The DNA of the CDR3 is TGTGCCAGCATCCTGGACCGGGACACCACAGATACGCAGTATTTT.

In this sample, this clone turned up once. The CDR3 nucleotides read TGCAGCGTTGCTCGGGCCTACTATGGCTACACCTTC. This codes for CSVARAYYGYTF. The V gene is TRBV29-1, the J gene TRBJ1-2; D is undetermined. The CDR3 totals 12 residues. The germline gives CDR1 SQVTM, CDR2 ANQGSEA. The V end lost 4 bases, the J end lost 3 bases, and 9 bases lay between the germline ends. Using reference TRBV29-1 and TRBJ1-2 for the parts outside the CDR3, the full variable domain is SAVISQKPSRDICQRGTSLTIQCQVDSQVTMMFWYRQQPGQSLTLIATANQGSEATYESGFVIDKFPISRPNLTFSTLTVSNMSPEDSSIYLCSVARAYYGYTFGSGTRLTVV.

This clone was recorded at least ten times. The chain couples TRBV5-4 to TRBJ2-5; the D gene is possibly TRBD1 (7 bases). The CDR3 runs to 16 residues. CDR1 is SGHNT, CDR2 YYREEE, per germline (reference sequence). V was clipped by 0 bases and J by 5 bases, with 17 bases between them. The CDR3 loop is CASSLGGERGLETQYF. CDR3 in DNA: TGTGCCAGCAGCTTGGGCGGGGAAAGGGGGCTTGAGACCCAGTACTTC.

V is TRBV5-1 and J is TRBJ2-7; perhaps TRBD2 as D (5 bases). This CDR3 is built from 12 residues. V was pared by 1 base and J by 6 bases, with 8 bases between. Germline V gene lookup returns CDR1 SGHRS and CDR2 YFSETQ. CDR3 nucleotide sequence: TGCGCCAGCAGCTTGACGAGCGGCGAGCAGTACTTC. Protein sequence: CASSLTSGEQYF.

The rearrangement joins TRBV3-1 (or the pseudogene TRBV3-2) to TRBJ2-7; no clear D gene. V gave up 1 base and J gave up 0 bases, with 7 bases separating them. Germline loops: CDR1 LGHDT, CDR2 YNNKEL (reference sequence). The CDR3 extends over 14 amino acids. The CDR3 loop is CASSQGYSSYEQYF. For the CDR3, the DNA is TGTGCCAGCAGCCAAGGGTACTCCTCCTACGAGCAGTACTTC.

The chain is built from TRBV10-2 and TRBJ2-1; D call uncertain. The CDR3 is 15 amino acids. V was cut by 5 bases and J by 4 bases, with 15 bases left in between. CDR1 and CDR2 (germline): WSHSY, SAAADI. CDR3 nucleotide sequence: TGCGCCAGCAGTCCCCAGGCATTATCATACAATGAGCAGTTCTTC. Amino acid sequence: CASSPQALSYNEQFF.

Of note for this clone: Compared with germline, one end of the junction differs, possibly owing to a read error. The chain combines TRBV7-7 with TRBJ2-1; 8 bases are shared with TRBD1. This CDR3 has 14 amino acids. Germline CDR1 is SSHAT and CDR2 is FNYEAQ (reference sequence). The CDR3 reads CASSPGQGRHEQFF. CDR3 DNA sequence: TGTGCTAGCAGCCCCGGACAGGGCAGGCATGAGCAGTTCTTC. Variable domain in full (rest from reference TRBV7-7 and TRBJ2-1): GAGVSQSPRYKVTKRGQDVTLRCDPISSHATLYWYQQALGQGPEFLTYFNYEAQPDKSGLPSDRFSAERPEGSISTLTIQRTEQRDSAMYRCASSPGQGRHEQFFGPGTRLTVL.

V is TRBV5-4 and J is TRBJ2-1, with D perhaps TRBD1 (5 bases). CDR1 is SGHNT and CDR2 is YYREEE in the germline V gene (reference sequence). The CDR3 length is 15 residues. Deletions cut 1 base from V and 8 bases from J, with 16 bases between. The CDR3, as DNA: TGTGCCAGCAGCTTGATAGGCAGGGTCATGGATGAGCAGTTCTTC. Its translation is CASSLIGRVMDEQFF. Drawing the rest from reference TRBV5-4 and TRBJ2-1, the complete variable domain is ETGVTQSPTHLIKTRGQQVTLRCSSQSGHNTVSWYQQALGQGPQFIFQYYREEENGRGNFPPRFSGLQFPNYSSELNVNALELDDSALYLCASSLIGRVMDEQFFGPGTRLTVL.

The V call is TRBV18, the J call TRBJ1-2; D gene unclear. The CDR3 covers 15 residues. V was cut by 3 bases and J by 0 bases, with 11 bases left in between. The germline V gene encodes CDR1 KGHSH and CDR2 LQKENI. The CDR3 nucleotides read TGTGCCAGCTCACCCGGTGTGGGGTCTAACTATGGCTACACCTTC. As protein: CASSPGVGSNYGYTF.

V and J are TRBV5-4 and TRBJ2-1, with 11 positions matching TRBD2. CDR3 length equals 16 residues. CDR1 and CDR2 from the germline V gene are SGHNT and YYREEE (reference sequence). Losses at the gene ends were 1 base for V and 10 bases for J; bases not matched to a gene: 10. The CDR3 nucleotides read TGTGCCAGCAGCTTGTCCCCTCTAGCGGGAGGAAAGGAGCAGTTCTTC. Its protein is CASSLSPLAGGKEQFF.

This chain joins TRBV6-4 and TRBJ2-7, with TRBD2 matching over 8 bases. Germline CDR1 is MRHNA and CDR2 is SNTAGT. CDR3 length: 14 amino acids. Unmatched junction bases numbered 10, after V lost 8 bases and J lost 4 bases. The CDR3, as DNA: TGTGCCAGCTCCCAGCGGGAGCTTGTTTACGAGCAGTACTTC. Residues: CASSQRELVYEQYF.

The gene calls are TRBV18 and TRBJ2-7, with TRBD2 matching over 8 bases. CDR1 and CDR2 from the germline V gene are KGHSH and LQKENI. J gave up 2 bases and V 0 bases, and 9 bases lay outside the gene matches. The CDR3 spans 17 residues. This CDR3 reads CASSPPEAGVTAYEQYF. CDR3 nucleotide sequence: TGTGCCAGCTCACCACCAGAAGCGGGGGTCACTGCCTACGAGCAGTACTTC.